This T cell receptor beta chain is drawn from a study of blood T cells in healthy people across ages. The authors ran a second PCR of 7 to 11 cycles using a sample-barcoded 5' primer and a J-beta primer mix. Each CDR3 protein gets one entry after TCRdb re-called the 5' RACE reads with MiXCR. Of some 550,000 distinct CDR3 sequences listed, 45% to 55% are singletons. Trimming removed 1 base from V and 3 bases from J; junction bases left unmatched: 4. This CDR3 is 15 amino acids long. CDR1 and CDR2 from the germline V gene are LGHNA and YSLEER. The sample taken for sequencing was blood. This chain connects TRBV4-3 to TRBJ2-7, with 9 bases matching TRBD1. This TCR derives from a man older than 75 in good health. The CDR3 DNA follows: TGCGCCAGCAGCCAAGCGCCGGGACAGGGCTACGAGCAGTACTTC. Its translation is CASSQAPGQGYEQYF.